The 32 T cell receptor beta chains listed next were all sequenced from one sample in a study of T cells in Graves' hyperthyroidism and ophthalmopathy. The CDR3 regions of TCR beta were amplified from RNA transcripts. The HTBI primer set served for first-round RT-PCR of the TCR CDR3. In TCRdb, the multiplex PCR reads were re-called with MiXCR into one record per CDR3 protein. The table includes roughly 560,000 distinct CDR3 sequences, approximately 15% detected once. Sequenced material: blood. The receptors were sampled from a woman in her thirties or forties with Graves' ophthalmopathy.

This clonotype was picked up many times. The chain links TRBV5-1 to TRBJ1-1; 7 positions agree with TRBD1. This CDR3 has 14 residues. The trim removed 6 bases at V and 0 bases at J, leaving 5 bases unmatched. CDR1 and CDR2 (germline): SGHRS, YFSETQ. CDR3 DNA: TGCGCCAGCACCACAGGGGCGGTGAACACTGAAGCTTTCTTT. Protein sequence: CASTTGAVNTEAFF.

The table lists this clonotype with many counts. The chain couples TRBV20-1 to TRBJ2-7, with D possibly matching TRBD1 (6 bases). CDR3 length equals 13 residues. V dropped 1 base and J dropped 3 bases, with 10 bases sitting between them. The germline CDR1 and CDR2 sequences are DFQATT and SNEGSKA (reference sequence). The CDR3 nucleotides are TGCAGTGCTAGAGGGGGACAAGGCTACGAGCAGTACTTC. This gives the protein CSARGGQGYEQYF.

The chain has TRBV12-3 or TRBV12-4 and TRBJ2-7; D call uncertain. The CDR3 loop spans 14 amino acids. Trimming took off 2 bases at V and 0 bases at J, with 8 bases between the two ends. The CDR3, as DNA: TGTGCCAGCAGTTTACAAGCAACCTCCTACGAGCAGTACTTC. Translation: CASSLQATSYEQYF.

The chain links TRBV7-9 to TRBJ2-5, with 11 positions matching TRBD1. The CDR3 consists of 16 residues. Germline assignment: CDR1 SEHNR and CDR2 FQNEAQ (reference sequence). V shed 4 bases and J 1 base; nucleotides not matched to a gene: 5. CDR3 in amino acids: CASSSFGTGGQETQYF. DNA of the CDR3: TGTGCCAGCAGCTCATTCGGGACAGGGGGCCAAGAGACCCAGTACTTC.

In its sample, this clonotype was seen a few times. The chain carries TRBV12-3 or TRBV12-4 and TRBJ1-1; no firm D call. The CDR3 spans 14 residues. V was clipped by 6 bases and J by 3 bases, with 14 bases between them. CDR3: CASRHSYTDTEAFF. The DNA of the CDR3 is TGTGCCAGCAGGCATAGCTACACGGACACTGAAGCTTTCTTT.

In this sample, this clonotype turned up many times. CDR3 region: CASSIYPIAPLNNQPQHF. DNA of the CDR3: TGTGCCAGTAGTATATATCCCATTGCCCCCCTCAACAATCAGCCCCAGCATTTT. The chain carries TRBV19 and TRBJ1-5, with D uncertain. Between the trimmed V and J ends, which lost 2 bases and 3 bases, there was a span of 20 bases. Germline assignment: CDR1 LNHDA and CDR2 SQIVND (reference sequence). CDR3 length equals 18 residues.

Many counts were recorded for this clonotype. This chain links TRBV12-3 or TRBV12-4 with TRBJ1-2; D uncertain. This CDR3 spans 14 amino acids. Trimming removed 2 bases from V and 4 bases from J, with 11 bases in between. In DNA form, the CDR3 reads TGTGCCAGCAGTTTAAGGGCCTTTGGCTATGGCTACACCTTC. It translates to CASSLRAFGYGYTF.

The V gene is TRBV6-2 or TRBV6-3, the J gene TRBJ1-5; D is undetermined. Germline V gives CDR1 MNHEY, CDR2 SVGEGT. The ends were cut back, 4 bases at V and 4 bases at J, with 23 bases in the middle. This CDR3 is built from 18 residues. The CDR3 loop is CASSCHVRASTFNQPQHF. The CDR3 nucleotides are TGTGCCAGCAGTTGCCACGTCCGGGCCTCTACGTTTAATCAGCCCCAGCATTTT.

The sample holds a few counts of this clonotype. This CDR3 reads CASSLMGVGELFF. DNA of the CDR3: TGTGCCAGCAGTTTAATGGGGGTCGGGGAGCTGTTTTTT. The chain uses TRBV12-3 or TRBV12-4 and TRBJ2-2; D assignment may be TRBD1 or TRBD2 (5 bases each). There are 13 residues in the CDR3. With 2 bases removed from V and 7 bases from J, the gap between germline ends came to 8 bases.

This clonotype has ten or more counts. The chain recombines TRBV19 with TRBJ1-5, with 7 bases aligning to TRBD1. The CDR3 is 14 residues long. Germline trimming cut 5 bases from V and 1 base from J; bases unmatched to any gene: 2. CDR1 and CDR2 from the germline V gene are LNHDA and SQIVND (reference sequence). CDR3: CASSRGQSNQPQHF. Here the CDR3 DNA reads TGTGCCAGTAGTCGGGGACAGAGCAATCAGCCCCAGCATTTT.

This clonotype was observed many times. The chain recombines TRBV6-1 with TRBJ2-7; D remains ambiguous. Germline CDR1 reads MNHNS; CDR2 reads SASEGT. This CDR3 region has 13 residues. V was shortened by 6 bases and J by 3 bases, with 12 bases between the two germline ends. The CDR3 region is CASSEHWNYEQYF. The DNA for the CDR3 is TGTGCCAGCAGCGAACACTGGAACTACGAGCAGTACTTC.

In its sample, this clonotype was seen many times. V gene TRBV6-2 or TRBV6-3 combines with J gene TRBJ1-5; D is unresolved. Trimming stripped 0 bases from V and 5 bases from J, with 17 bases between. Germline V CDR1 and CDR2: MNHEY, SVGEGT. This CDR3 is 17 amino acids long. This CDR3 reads CASSYSSGRSSYQPQHF. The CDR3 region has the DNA TGTGCCAGCAGTTACTCGTCCGGCCGGTCCTCTTATCAGCCCCAGCATTTT.

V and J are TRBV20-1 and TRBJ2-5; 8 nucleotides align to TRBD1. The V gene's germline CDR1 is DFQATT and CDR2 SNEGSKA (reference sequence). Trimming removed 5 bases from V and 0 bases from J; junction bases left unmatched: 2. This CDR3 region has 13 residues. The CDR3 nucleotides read TGCAGTGCTGGACAGGGCAACCAAGAGACCCAGTACTTC. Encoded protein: CSAGQGNQETQYF.

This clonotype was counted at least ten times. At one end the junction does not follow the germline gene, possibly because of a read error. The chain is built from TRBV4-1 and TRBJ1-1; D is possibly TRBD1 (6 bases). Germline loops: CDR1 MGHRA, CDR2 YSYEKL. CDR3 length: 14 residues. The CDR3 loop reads CASSEEGGYTEAFF. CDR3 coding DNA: TGCGCCAGCAGCGAAGAGGGGGGATACACTGAAGCTTTCTTT.

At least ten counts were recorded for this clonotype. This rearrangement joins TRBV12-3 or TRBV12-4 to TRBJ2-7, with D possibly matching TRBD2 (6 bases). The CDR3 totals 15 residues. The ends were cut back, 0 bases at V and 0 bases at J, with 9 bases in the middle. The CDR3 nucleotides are TGTGCCAGCAGTTTAGCGCTAGCGTACTCCTACGAGCAGTACTTC. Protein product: CASSLALAYSYEQYF.

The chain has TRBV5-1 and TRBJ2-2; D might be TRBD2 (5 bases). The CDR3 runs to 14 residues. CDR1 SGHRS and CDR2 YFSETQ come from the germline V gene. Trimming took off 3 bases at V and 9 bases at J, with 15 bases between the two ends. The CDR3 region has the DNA TGCGCCAGCAGCTCCGGACTCCTAGGGCGGGAGCTGTTTTTT. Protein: CASSSGLLGRELFF.

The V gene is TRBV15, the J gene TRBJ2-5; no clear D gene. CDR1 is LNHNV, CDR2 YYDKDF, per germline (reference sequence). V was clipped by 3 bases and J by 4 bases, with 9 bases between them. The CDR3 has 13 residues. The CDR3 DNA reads TGTGCCACCAGCAGCTTCAACGGAGAGACCCAGTACTTC. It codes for CATSSFNGETQYF. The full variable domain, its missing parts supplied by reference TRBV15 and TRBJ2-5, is DAMVIQNPRYQVTQFGKPVTLSCSQTLNHNVMYWYQQKSSQAPKLLFHYYDKDFNNEADTPDNFQSRRPNTSFCFLDIRSPGLGDTAMYLCATSSFNGETQYFGPGTRLLVL.

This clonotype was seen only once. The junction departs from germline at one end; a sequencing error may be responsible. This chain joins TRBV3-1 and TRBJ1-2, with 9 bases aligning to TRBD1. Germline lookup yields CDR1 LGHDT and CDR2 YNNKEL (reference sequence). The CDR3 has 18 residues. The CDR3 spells CASNQDTRDREVWYGYTF. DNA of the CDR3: TGTGCCAGCAACCAAGATACTCGGGACAGGGAGGTCTGGTATGGCTACACCTTC.

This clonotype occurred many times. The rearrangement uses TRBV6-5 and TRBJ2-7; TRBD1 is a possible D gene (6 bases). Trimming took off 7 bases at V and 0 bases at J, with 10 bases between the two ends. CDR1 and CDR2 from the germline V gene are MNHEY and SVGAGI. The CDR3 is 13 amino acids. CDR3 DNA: TGTGCCAGCACCGGGGACAACTCCTACGAGCAGTACTTC. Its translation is CASTGDNSYEQYF.

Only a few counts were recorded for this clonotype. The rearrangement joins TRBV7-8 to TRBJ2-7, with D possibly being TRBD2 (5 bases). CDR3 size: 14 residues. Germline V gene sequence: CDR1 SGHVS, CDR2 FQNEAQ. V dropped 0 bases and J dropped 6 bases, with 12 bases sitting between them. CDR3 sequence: CASSLASLAIEQYF. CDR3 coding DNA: TGTGCCAGCAGCTTAGCTTCCCTAGCTATCGAGCAGTACTTC.

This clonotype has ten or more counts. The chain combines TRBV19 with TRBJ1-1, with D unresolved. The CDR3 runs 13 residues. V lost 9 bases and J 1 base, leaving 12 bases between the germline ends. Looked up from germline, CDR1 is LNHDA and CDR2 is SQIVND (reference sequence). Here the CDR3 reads CASHGGTNTEAFF. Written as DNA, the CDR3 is TGTGCCAGCCATGGAGGAACGAACACTGAAGCTTTCTTT. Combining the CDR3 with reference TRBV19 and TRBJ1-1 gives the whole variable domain DGGITQSPKYLFRKEGQNVTLSCEQNLNHDAMYWYRQDPGQGLRLIYYSQIVNDFQKGDIAEGYSVSREKKESFPLTVTSAQKNPTAFYLCASHGGTNTEAFFGQGTRLTVV.

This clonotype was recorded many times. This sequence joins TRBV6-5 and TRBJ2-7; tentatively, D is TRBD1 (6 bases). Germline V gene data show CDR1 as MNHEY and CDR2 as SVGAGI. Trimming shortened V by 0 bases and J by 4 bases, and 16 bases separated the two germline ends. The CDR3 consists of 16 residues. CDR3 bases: TGTGCCAGCAGTTACTCGAATTTCAGGGGCGGGTACGAGCAGTACTTC. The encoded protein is CASSYSNFRGGYEQYF.

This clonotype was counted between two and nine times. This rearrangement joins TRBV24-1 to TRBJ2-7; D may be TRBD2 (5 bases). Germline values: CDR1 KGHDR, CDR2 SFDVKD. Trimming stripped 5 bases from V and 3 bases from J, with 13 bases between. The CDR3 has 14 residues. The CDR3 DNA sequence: TGTGCCACCAGTGGCCCGGGATCCTTCTACGAGCAGTACTTC. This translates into CATSGPGSFYEQYF.

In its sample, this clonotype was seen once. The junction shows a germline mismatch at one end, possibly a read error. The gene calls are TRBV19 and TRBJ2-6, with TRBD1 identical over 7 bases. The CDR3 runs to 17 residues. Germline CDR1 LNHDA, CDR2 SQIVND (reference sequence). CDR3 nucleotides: TGTGCCAGTAGTGTACAGGGGACCCACTCTGGGGCCGACGTCCTGACTTTC. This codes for CASSVQGTHSGADVLTF.

The CDR3 DNA is TGTGCCAGCTCAGCCTCGGGACGGATGAATCAGCCCCAGCATTTT. This gives the protein CASSASGRMNQPQHF. The chain has TRBV18 and TRBJ1-5; D possibly corresponds to TRBD1 (5 bases). V was pared by 5 bases and J by 4 bases, with 15 bases between. Germline values: CDR1 KGHSH, CDR2 LQKENI. The CDR3 runs 15 residues.

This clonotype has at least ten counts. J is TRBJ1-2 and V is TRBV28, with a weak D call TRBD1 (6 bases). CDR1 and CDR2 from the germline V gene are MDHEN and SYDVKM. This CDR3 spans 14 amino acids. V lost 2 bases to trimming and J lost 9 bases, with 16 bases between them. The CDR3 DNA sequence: TGTGCCAGCAGTTTAGGGGAACAGGGTTCGAGCTACACCTTC. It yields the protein CASSLGEQGSSYTF.

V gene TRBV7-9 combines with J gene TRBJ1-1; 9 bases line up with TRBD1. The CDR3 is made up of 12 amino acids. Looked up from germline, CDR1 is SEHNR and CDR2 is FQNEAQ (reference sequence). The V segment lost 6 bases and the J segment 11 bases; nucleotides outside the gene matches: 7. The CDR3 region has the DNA TGTGCCAGCAGGGGGGACAGGGTCCGGGCTTTCTTT. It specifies CASRGDRVRAFF. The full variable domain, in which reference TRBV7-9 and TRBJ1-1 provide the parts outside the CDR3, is DTGVSQNPRHKITKRGQNVTFRCDPISEHNRLYWYRQTLGQGPEFLTYFQNEAQLEKSRLLSDRFSAERPKGSFSTLEIQRTEQGDSAMYLCASRGDRVRAFFGQGTRLTVV.

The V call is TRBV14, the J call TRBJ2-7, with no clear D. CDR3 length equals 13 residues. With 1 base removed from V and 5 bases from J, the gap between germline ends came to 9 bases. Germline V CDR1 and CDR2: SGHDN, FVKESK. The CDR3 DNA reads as TGTGCCAGCAGCCAAGCCGGGTCCCACGAGCAGTACTTC. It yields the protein CASSQAGSHEQYF.

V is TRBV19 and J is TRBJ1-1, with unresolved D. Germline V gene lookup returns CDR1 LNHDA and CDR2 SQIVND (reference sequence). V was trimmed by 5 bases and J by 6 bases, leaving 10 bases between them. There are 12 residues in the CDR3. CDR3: CASSFGPAEAFF. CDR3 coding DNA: TGTGCCAGTAGTTTTGGACCGGCTGAAGCTTTCTTT.

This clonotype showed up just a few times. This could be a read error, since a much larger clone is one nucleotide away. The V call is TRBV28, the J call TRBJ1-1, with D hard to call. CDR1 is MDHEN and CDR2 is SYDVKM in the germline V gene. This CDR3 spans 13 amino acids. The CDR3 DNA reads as TGTGCCTGCAGTTTACCAGAGAACACTGAAGCTTTCTTT. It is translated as CACSLPENTEAFF. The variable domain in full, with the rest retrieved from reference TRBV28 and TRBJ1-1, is DVKVTQSSRYLVKRTGEKVFLECVQDMDHENMFWYRQDPGLGLRLIYFSYDVKMKEKGDIPEGYSVSREKKERFSLILESASTNQTSMYLCACSLPENTEAFFGQGTRLTVV.

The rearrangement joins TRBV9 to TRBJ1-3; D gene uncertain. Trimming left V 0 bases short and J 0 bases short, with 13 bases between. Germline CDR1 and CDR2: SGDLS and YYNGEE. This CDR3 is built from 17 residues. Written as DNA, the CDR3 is TGTGCCAGCAGCGTAGTCCCCCAGACCTCCTCTGGAAACACCATATATTTT. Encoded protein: CASSVVPQTSSGNTIYF. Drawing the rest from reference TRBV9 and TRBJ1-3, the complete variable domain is DSGVTQTPKHLITATGQRVTLRCSPRSGDLSVYWYQQSLDQGLQFLIQYYNGEERAKGNILERFSAQQFPDLHSELNLSSLELGDSALYFCASSVVPQTSSGNTIYFGEGSWLTVV.

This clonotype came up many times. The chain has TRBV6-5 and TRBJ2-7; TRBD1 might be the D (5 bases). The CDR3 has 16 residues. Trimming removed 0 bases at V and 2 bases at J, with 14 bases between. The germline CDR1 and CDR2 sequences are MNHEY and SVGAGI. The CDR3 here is CASSYSPRPGTYEQYF. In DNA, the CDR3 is TGTGCCAGCAGTTACTCACCTCGACCAGGGACCTACGAGCAGTACTTC.